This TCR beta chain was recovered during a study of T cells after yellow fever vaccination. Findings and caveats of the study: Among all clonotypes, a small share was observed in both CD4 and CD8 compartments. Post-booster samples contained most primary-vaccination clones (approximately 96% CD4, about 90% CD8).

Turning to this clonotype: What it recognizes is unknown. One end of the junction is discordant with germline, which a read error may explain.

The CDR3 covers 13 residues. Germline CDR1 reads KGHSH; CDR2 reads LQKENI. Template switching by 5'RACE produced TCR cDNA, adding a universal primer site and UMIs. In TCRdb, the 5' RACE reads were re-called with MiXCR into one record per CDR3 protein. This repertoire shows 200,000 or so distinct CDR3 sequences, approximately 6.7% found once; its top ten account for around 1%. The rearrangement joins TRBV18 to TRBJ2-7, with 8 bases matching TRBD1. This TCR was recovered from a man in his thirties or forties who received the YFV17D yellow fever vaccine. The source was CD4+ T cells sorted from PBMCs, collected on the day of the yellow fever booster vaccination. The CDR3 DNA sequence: TGTGCCAGCTCACCAGGGACAGGAGAATACCGAGGCTTC. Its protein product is CASSPGTGEYRGF.